This T cell receptor beta chain was captured by sequencing in a study of radiation and T cells in renal cell carcinoma. Produced via immunoSEQ multiplex PCR; TCRdb's table is partial and in-frame only. The sample holds more than 75,000 clones; 86% are singletons and the top ten take roughly 20%. As to time point: blood 2 weeks post-SBRT. Treatment here: 15 Gy SBRT to primary tumor, nephrectomy 4 weeks later. Trimming cost V 1 base and J 8 bases, with 15 bases left between them. Germline values: CDR1 SGHTA, CDR2 FQGNSA. CDR3 size: 15 residues. This receptor was obtained from a woman in her 50s with renal cell carcinoma. The sample here was blood, taken from a patient whose treatment included radiotherapy and nephrectomy. This chain joins TRBV7-2 and TRBJ2-1, with D possibly being TRBD1 (5 bases). CDR3 sequence reads: CASSLETASLDEQFF. The CDR3 coding sequence is TGTGCCAGCAGCTTAGAGACAGCCTCTTTGGATGAGCAGTTCTTC. Full variable domain (missing parts from reference TRBV7-2 and TRBJ2-1): GAGVSQSPSNKVTEKGKDVELRCDPISGHTALYWYRQSLGQGLEFLIYFQGNSAPDKSGLPSDRFSAERTGGSVSTLTIQRTQQEDSAVYLCASSLETASLDEQFFGPGTRLTVL.